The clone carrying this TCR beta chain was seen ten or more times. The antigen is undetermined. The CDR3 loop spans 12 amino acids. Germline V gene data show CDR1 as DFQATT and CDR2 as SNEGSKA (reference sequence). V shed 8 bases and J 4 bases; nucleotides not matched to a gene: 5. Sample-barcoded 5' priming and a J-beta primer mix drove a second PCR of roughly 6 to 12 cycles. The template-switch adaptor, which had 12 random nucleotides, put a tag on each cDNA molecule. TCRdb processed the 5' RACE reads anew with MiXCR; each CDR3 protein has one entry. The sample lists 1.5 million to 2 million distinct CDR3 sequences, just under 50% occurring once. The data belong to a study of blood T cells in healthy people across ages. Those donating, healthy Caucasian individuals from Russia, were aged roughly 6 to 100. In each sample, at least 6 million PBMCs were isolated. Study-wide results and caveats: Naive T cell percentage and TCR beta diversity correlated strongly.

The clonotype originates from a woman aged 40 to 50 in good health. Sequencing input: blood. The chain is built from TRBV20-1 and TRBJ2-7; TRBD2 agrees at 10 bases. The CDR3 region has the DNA TGCAGTACCGGGACTAGCGTTTACGAGCAGTACTTC. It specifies CSTGTSVYEQYF.